The 24 T cell receptor beta chains in this list originate from one sample, sequenced in a study of PD-L1 blockade in urothelial cancer. Documented time point: pretreatment peripheral blood. Libraries were prepared by immunoSEQ multiplex PCR; TCRdb keeps only in-frame clonotypes and omits some of them. The data show about 70,000 clones, roughly nine tenths seen once. Source: PBMCs, taken around atezolizumab (anti-PD-L1) treatment. These receptors were collected from a man aged 65 to 79 with urothelial cancer.

The chain combines TRBV6-6 with TRBJ2-5; TRBD1 might be the D (5 bases). V was shortened by 6 bases and J by 5 bases, with 13 bases between the two germline ends. This CDR3 region has 13 residues. Germline V gives CDR1 MNHNY, CDR2 SVGAGI (reference sequence). CDR3 sequence: CASSSAGRETQYF. CDR3 DNA: TGTGCCAGCAGCTCGGCAGGGCGTGAGACCCAGTACTTC.

This chain joins TRBV5-8 and TRBJ2-7; a possible D gene is TRBD1 (6 bases). V lost 1 base and J 3 bases, leaving 17 bases between the germline ends. This CDR3 is built from 16 residues. Looked up from germline, CDR1 is SGHTS and CDR2 is YDEGEE. In DNA form, the CDR3 reads TGTGCCAGCAGCTTGTTGTCCGGGACAAAGGGCTACGAGCAGTACTTC. This translates into CASSLLSGTKGYEQYF.

This clone appeared a single time. The chain combines TRBV5-6 with TRBJ1-4; D is ambiguous. The CDR3 runs to 14 residues. Trimming cost V 4 bases and J 0 bases, with 7 bases left between them. Germline CDR1 reads SGHDT; CDR2 reads YYEEEE. The CDR3 bases are TGTGCCAGCAGCGAGAAAACAACTAATGAAAAACTGTTTTTT. Translating gives CASSEKTTNEKLFF.

The CDR3: CASSLDGESGGYTF. CDR3 nucleotide sequence: TGCGCCAGCAGCTTGGATGGCGAATCGGGGGGCTACACCTTC. This sequence joins TRBV5-1 and TRBJ1-2; D remains ambiguous. CDR3 size: 14 residues. Germline CDR1 SGHRS, CDR2 YFSETQ. The V end lost 0 bases, the J end lost 8 bases, and 14 bases lay between the germline ends.

The rearrangement joins TRBV29-1 to TRBJ2-5, with 9 bases aligning to TRBD1. J gave up 5 bases and V 5 bases, and 6 bases lay outside the gene matches. This CDR3 is built from 13 residues. Germline V gene data show CDR1 as SQVTM and CDR2 as ANQGSEA. The chain's CDR3 is CSVYRGLRETQYF. For the CDR3, the DNA is TGCAGCGTTTACAGGGGGCTCCGGGAGACCCAGTACTTC.

V is TRBV9 and J is TRBJ1-4; D uncertain. This CDR3 has 15 amino acids. The V gene's germline CDR1 is SGDLS and CDR2 YYNGEE. V gave up 4 bases and J gave up 5 bases, with 15 bases separating them. The CDR3 reads CASSNGPGGNEKLFF. The CDR3 DNA reads as TGTGCCAGCAGCAACGGGCCCGGAGGGAATGAAAAACTGTTTTTT.

CDR3 loop: CAISVGGGGNQPQHF. The CDR3 bases are TGTGCCATCAGTGTTGGGGGGGGTGGCAATCAGCCCCAGCATTTT. This sequence joins TRBV10-3 and TRBJ1-5, with TRBD1 as a possible D gene (5 bases). The CDR3 consists of 15 residues. Trimming took 4 bases from V and 2 from J, leaving 12 bases between them. From germline, CDR1 is ENHRY and CDR2 SYGVKD.

This clone was seen only once. The genes are TRBV6-6 and TRBJ1-5; D gene uncertain. The V gene's germline CDR1 is MNHNY and CDR2 SVGAGI (reference sequence). CDR3 length: 16 residues. Trimming pared 0 bases from V and 3 bases from J, leaving 12 bases between. DNA of the CDR3: TGTGCCAGCAGTTACTCGATGGCGGGGTACAATCAGCCCCAGCATTTT. Its protein is CASSYSMAGYNQPQHF.

V is TRBV7-9 and J is TRBJ1-1; 8 bases are a match to TRBD1. Germline CDR1 reads SEHNR; CDR2 reads FQNEAQ (reference sequence). The CDR3 has 14 amino acids. J gave up 11 bases and V 1 base, and 9 bases lay outside the gene matches. Written as DNA, the CDR3 is TGTGCCAGCAGCTTAGGGCAGGGGGCGGTGAGGGCTTTCTTT. Its protein is CASSLGQGAVRAFF.

The rearrangement uses TRBV5-1 and TRBJ2-2; 9 bases agree with TRBD1. The CDR3 sequence is 14 residues long. CDR1 and CDR2 (germline): SGHRS, YFSETQ. V gave up 3 bases and J gave up 6 bases; unmatched junction bases: 3. The CDR3 DNA reads TGCGCCAGCAGCTCCGGGGACAGGGCCGGGGAGCTGTTTTTT. Translating it yields CASSSGDRAGELFF.

This chain uses TRBV13 with TRBJ2-7; 8 positions agree with TRBD2. CDR3 length equals 16 residues. Germline V gene lookup returns CDR1 PRHDT and CDR2 FYEKMQ (reference sequence). J lost 3 bases, V lost 2 bases, and 9 bases had no gene match. The CDR3 reads CASSLYSGGPGYEQYF. CDR3 bases: TGTGCCAGCAGCTTATACTCGGGAGGGCCGGGCTACGAGCAGTACTTC.

The rearrangement joins TRBV6-6 to TRBJ2-3; a weak D match, TRBD1 (6 bases). The CDR3 is 11 residues long. Germline V gene data show CDR1 as MNHNY and CDR2 as SVGAGI (reference sequence). V was shortened by 8 bases and J by 6 bases, with 9 bases between the two germline ends. The chain's CDR3 is CASVRGDTQYF. The CDR3 coding sequence is TGTGCCAGCGTTAGGGGGGATACGCAGTATTTT.

CDR3 nucleotides: TGTGCCAGCAGCCGGACAGGTGGTGGGGCCAACGTCCTGACTTTC. Its translation: CASSRTGGGANVLTF. The chain joins TRBV6-5 to TRBJ2-6; 7 bases are shared with TRBD1. This CDR3 is built from 15 residues. Germline lookup yields CDR1 MNHEY and CDR2 SVGAGI. The junction had 5 bases not matched to a gene; V was cut back by 6 bases and J by 3 bases.

The chain uses TRBV7-6 and TRBJ2-7, with D possibly TRBD2 on 6 matching bases. Germline lookup yields CDR1 SGHVS and CDR2 FNYEAQ. CDR3 length: 17 residues. The V gene lost 0 bases and the J gene lost 1 base, with 16 bases spanning the gap. The CDR3, as DNA: TGTGCCAGCAGCTTAGCGCCTGGAGGGACGTTATCCTACGAGCAGTACTTC. Its translation is CASSLAPGGTLSYEQYF.

The V call is TRBV10-3, the J call TRBJ1-2; 8 nucleotides line up with TRBD1. J was trimmed by 2 bases and V by 5 bases; bases with no gene match: 7. The CDR3 is 15 residues long. Germline assignment: CDR1 ENHRY and CDR2 SYGVKD. CDR3 loop: CAISLGQGQNYGYTF. DNA for the CDR3: TGTGCCATCAGTCTCGGACAGGGACAGAACTATGGCTACACCTTC.

The V and J genes are TRBV20-1 and TRBJ2-1; 8 nucleotides match TRBD2. CDR1 and CDR2 from the germline V gene are DFQATT and SNEGSKA (reference sequence). J gave up 12 bases and V 3 bases, and 1 base lay outside the gene matches. This CDR3 has 10 residues. Here the CDR3 reads CSASRGGQFF. CDR3 bases: TGCAGTGCTAGCCGGGGGGGGCAGTTCTTC.

The chain uses TRBV18 and TRBJ2-3; 7 positions match TRBD2. Germline V lookup: CDR1 KGHSH, CDR2 LQKENI. Unmatched junction bases numbered 10, after V lost 4 bases and J lost 6 bases. This CDR3 has 15 residues. The DNA for the CDR3 is TGTGCCAGCTCACGTGAACGGGGAGGGACGGATACGCAGTATTTT. Its translation is CASSRERGGTDTQYF.

The CDR3 sequence is CASRGQTPYEQYF. CDR3 nucleotide sequence: TGTGCCAGCCGAGGACAGACCCCCTACGAGCAGTACTTC. This chain uses TRBV2 with TRBJ2-7, with a possible D match to TRBD1 (6 bases). The CDR3 runs 13 residues. Germline values: CDR1 SNHLY, CDR2 FYNNEI. With 8 bases removed from V and 2 bases from J, the gap between germline ends came to 13 bases.

The chain is built from TRBV5-1 and TRBJ1-5, with 10 bases that match TRBD1. The germline gives CDR1 SGHRS, CDR2 YFSETQ. With 4 bases clipped from V and 5 bases from J, the junction kept 3 bases outside the gene matches. This CDR3 has 14 residues. The CDR3 DNA sequence: TGCGCCAGCAGCACCGGGACAGGGGATCAGCCCCAGCATTTT. Translating it yields CASSTGTGDQPQHF.

The V call is TRBV11-2, the J call TRBJ2-5; TRBD1 matches at 8 bases. CDR3 size: 14 residues. CDR1 is SGHAT, CDR2 FQNNGV, per germline. V shed 5 bases and J 2 bases; nucleotides not matched to a gene: 4. The CDR3 is CASSITGGQETQYF. CDR3 coding DNA: TGTGCCAGCAGCATTACAGGGGGGCAAGAGACCCAGTACTTC.

The V gene is TRBV12-5, the J gene TRBJ1-2, with 8 bases lining up with TRBD1. The trim removed 3 bases at V and 4 bases at J, leaving 16 bases unmatched. The length of the CDR3 is 18 residues. Germline CDR1 reads LGHNT; CDR2 reads FRNRAP. DNA of the CDR3: TGTGCTAGTGGTTTTTTTATCCCGCCCGACAGGGGCCTCTATGGCTACACCTTC. Residues: CASGFFIPPDRGLYGYTF.

The gene calls are TRBV30 and TRBJ1-5, with D perhaps TRBD1 (5 bases). CDR1 GTSNPN and CDR2 SVGIG come from the germline V gene (reference sequence). V was pared by 2 bases and J by 2 bases, with 19 bases between. This CDR3 region has 17 residues. CDR3 bases: TGTGCCTGGAGTCCCACCCCCCGGGGGGAGCGCAATCAGCCCCAGCATTTT. As protein: CAWSPTPRGERNQPQHF.

This clone is a singleton in its sample. The chain has TRBV5-4 and TRBJ2-5; D may be TRBD1 (5 bases). Trimming stripped 10 bases from V and 2 bases from J, with 15 bases between. The germline V gene encodes CDR1 SGHNT and CDR2 YYREEE (reference sequence). This CDR3 comprises 13 residues. The CDR3 sequence is CAHGKGDQETQYF. CDR3 coding DNA: TGTGCCCATGGGAAAGGGGATCAAGAGACCCAGTACTTC.

V gene TRBV30 combines with J gene TRBJ2-2, with a weak D call TRBD1 (5 bases). Germline V gene sequence: CDR1 GTSNPN, CDR2 SVGIG (reference sequence). This CDR3 is built from 14 residues. Trimming removed 3 bases from V and 1 base from J, with 9 bases in between. In DNA, the CDR3 is TGTGCCTGGAGGCGTACAGGGAACACCGGGGAGCTGTTTTTT. Translation: CAWRRTGNTGELFF.